This record looks at one T cell receptor beta chain sequence and its context. The target antigen is unknown. The V segment lost 2 bases and the J segment 4 bases; nucleotides outside the gene matches: 9. Germline CDR1 MDHEN, CDR2 SYDVKM. The CDR3 has 17 residues. This sample was included in a study of T cell responses to AZD1222 COVID-19 vaccine. On the study more broadly: Second-dose groups at about 4 or about 12 weeks were pooled.

Profiling relied on immunoSEQ multiplex PCR, and the TCRdb table lists in-frame clones only, not all of them. The sample contains 92,000 or so clones, roughly 90% of which appear only once. Study outcomes and limitations: Sampling that yielded the repertoires occurred only after the peak T cell response. Reports indicate that nearly half of spike-specific TCRs are directed at unmutated variant regions. The breadth and depth of Spike-specific TCRs increased once two AZD1222 doses had been given.

The V and J genes are TRBV28 and TRBJ2-3; 10 nucleotides agree with TRBD1. The starting material was peripheral blood, obtained on day 0 of AZD1222 vaccination. The receptor comes from an adult in good health. The CDR3 bases are TGTGCCAGCAGTTTACCCGTGACAGGGGGCATTGCAGATACGCAGTATTTT. This sequence encodes CASSLPVTGGIADTQYF.